The source of this T cell receptor (beta chain) is a study of blood T cell repertoires in COVID-19. Trimming shortened V by 5 bases and J by 0 bases, and 17 bases separated the two germline ends. The CDR3 is 18 residues long. Germline values: CDR1 MNHEY, CDR2 SMNVEV (reference sequence). The data were produced by immunoSEQ multiplex PCR, yet TCRdb's version contains in-frame clones alone and is incomplete. The top ten hold 8.5% to 12% of the sample, which has about 120,000 clones, 80% to 90% seen once. Sample: peripheral blood. The clonotype comes from a human donor in a cohort sampled during active COVID-19. This chain joins TRBV27 and TRBJ2-6; the D gene is possibly TRBD1 (6 bases). The DNA of the CDR3 is TGTGCCAGCAGTAAGCTCCGGGACACAAGCTCTGGGGCCAACGTCCTGACTTTC. Translation gives CASSKLRDTSSGANVLTF.